These T cell receptor beta chains were read from a single sample in a study of CD8 T cells in Susac syndrome. TCRdb fed the immunoSEQ multiplex PCR reads into MiXCR, producing one record per CDR3 protein. The data show 75,000 to 95,000 distinct CDR3 sequences, with approximately 93% seen just once and around 0.45% held by the top ten. Sequencing was carried out using CD8+ T cells from PBMCs. The receptors derive from a human donor with Susac syndrome. Both conserved end residues are part of each CDR3.

TRBV14,TRBJ1-3,CASSQDRSHSGNTIYF
TRBV7-7,TRBJ2-1,CASSPRGVPISYNEQFF
TRBV4-3,TRBJ2-7,CASSQDGGGSGRYEQYF
TRBV7-9,TRBJ2-7,CASSLGGTTLYEQYF
TRBV2,TRBJ2-3,CASSHTGTPVPPPPTDTQYF
TRBV30,TRBJ2-5,CACTPLAGGGETQYF
TRBV14,TRBJ2-2,CASSMTGEEGELFF
TRBV12-3/TRBV12-4,TRBJ2-7,CASSPEASGLLEQYF
TRBV4-1,TRBJ2-5,CASSPLTVETQYF
TRBV6-1,TRBJ1-4,CASTPLGGGLVEKLFF
TRBV5-4,TRBJ2-3,CASSLRGSTDTQYF
TRBV9,TRBJ1-2,CASSATENYGYTF
TRBV5-4,TRBJ2-3,CASSLGAGLEYF
TRBV20-1,TRBJ2-7,CSALMTSGSYEQYF
TRBV3-1,TRBJ2-7,CASSQGTTGTREQYF
TRBV4-3,TRBJ1-4,CASSQDLTGGKEKLFF
TRBV27,TRBJ1-2,CASSPDRVAGYTF
TRBV27,TRBJ1-3,CASSLSGASGNTIYF
TRBV20-1,TRBJ2-7,CSAQTGPPSYEQYF
TRBV20-1,TRBJ1-2,CSAFNRGYTF
TRBV20-1,TRBJ2-7,CSARAWRQRAYEQYF
TRBV9,TRBJ2-1,CASSTGGGPNNEQFF
TRBV20-1,TRBJ2-5,CSAPTSGGPQETQYF
TRBV5-4,TRBJ2-1,CASSPRDSTLNEQFF
TRBV5-1,TRBJ2-7,CASSDPGQASYEQYF
TRBV20-1,TRBJ2-5,CSASLGQEPVPSETQYF
TRBV9,TRBJ1-2,CASSAPGQGYGYTF
TRBV27,TRBJ1-2,CASSFYGTNYGYTF
TRBV5-1,TRBJ2-7,CASSWTSGRMGYEQYF
TRBV3-1,TRBJ2-1,CASSQDGGRPYNEQFF
TRBV5-1,TRBJ2-3,CASTSGQPTDTQYF
TRBV2,TRBJ2-1,CATMDRGRTNEQFF
TRBV5-1,TRBJ1-6,CASSLDNLLGSPLHF
TRBV19,TRBJ2-1,CASSTPSAGMTYNEQFF
TRBV20-1,TRBJ1-1,CSASGGVTEAFF
TRBV19,TRBJ2-1,CASSIAGAGGDEQFF
TRBV12-5,TRBJ1-2,CASGTAIDGYTF
TRBV9,TRBJ1-2,CASSDRAYGYTF
TRBV4-1,TRBJ2-1,CASSRQLAGVYNEQFF
TRBV4-2,TRBJ1-3,CASSQEGRAGNTIYF
TRBV5-1,TRBJ2-7,CASSLPSGGGNSYEQYF
TRBV11-2,TRBJ2-7,CASSDPADRVGSYEQYF